The clone carrying this T cell receptor (beta chain) was picked up a small number of times. As yet, its antigen is unknown. This entry comes from a study of T-cell memory formation after mild COVID-19. Study in general: Largely donor-specific TCR clusters were found. Study-level points and caveats: Prior to infection, memory already included some responding clones, suggesting cross-reactive memory joined.

TCRdb fed the 5' RACE reads into MiXCR, producing one record per CDR3 protein. The data contain tens of thousands of distinct CDR3 sequences, over 15% of them seen just once; the ten biggest clones take up about 31%. This CDR3 is 13 amino acids long. Germline values: CDR1 MNHEY, CDR2 SVGEGT. Trimming removed 3 bases at V and 1 base at J, with 3 bases between. The chain employs TRBV6-2 or TRBV6-3 and TRBJ2-2, with unresolved D. This sequence was found in an adult woman who had mild COVID-19 (a few samples of this study predate the infection). Cell type and time point are not known. The sample consisted of PBMCs or a T cell subset sorted from them (not recorded which). The CDR3 region has the DNA TGTGCCAGCAGTTATTTGAACACCGGGGAGCTGTTTTTT. Residues: CASSYLNTGELFF.